This TCR beta chain comes out of a study of blood T cell repertoires in COVID-19. Study at large: Acute and convalescent COVID-19 specimens originated in the United States, Italy and Spain. Sources were T cells, B-cell-depleted T cells, or PBMCs; the material itself was cDNA or gDNA.

Original processing notes: It was from reference gene primer amplification that nucleated cell counts were estimated. Clones were read by immunoSEQ multiplex PCR, and TCRdb kept only the in-frame ones, dropping some. That table is the source of V, J and clone size, and D and trimming were worked out from the DNA. The sample shows over 120,000 clones, 87% of them seen only once. This clone was picked up a small number of times. The specimen was peripheral blood. The receptor was isolated from a man in his fifties who had recovered from COVID-19.

The CDR3 loop reads CASSIQGAILNTEAFF. As DNA, the CDR3 is TGTGCCAGTAGTATTCAGGGGGCCATCCTGAACACTGAAGCTTTCTTT. The V call is TRBV19, the J call TRBJ1-1, with 8 bases matching TRBD1. J was trimmed by 0 bases and V by 3 bases; bases with no gene match: 6. This CDR3 comprises 16 residues. Germline values: CDR1 LNHDA, CDR2 SQIVND (reference sequence).